These T cell receptor beta chains were read from a single sample in a study of cytomegalovirus exposure and HLA in healthy donors. Generated by immunoSEQ multiplex PCR, the TCRdb table keeps only in-frame clones and is missing some. The sample records 150,000 or so clones, roughly 80% being singletons. Source material: PBMCs. All receptors derive from a man aged 18-30 years in good health and CMV-seropositive. The CDR3 runs from the conserved cysteine through the conserved F or W. Fields, in order: D gene, V gene, clone size, J gene, CDR3 length, CDR3 DNA, CDR3 protein. The D gene is left open where the match is weak. Clone size is shown for a subset of rows, as once, few, many or a class of expanded clone.

>NA|TRBV19|NA|TRBJ2-3|17
TGTGCCAGTAGTATAAGCCCGGAGCGAGTTAGCACAGATACGCAGTATTTT
CASSISPERVSTDTQYF
>TRBD1|TRBV11-2|NA|TRBJ2-4|13
TGTGCCAGCAGCTCCCCAGGACAGGGGGCATGGTACTTC
CASSSPGQGAWYF
>NA|TRBV7-9|few|TRBJ1-2|12
TGTGCCAGCGGGCGCTCCAACTATGGCTACACCTTC
CASGRSNYGYTF
>TRBD1|TRBV19|NA|TRBJ2-1|15
TGTGCCAGTAGTAAGGGACAGGGAAGGGTCAATGAGCAGTTCTTC
CASSKGQGRVNEQFF
>TRBD2|TRBV18|NA|TRBJ2-1|18
TGTGCCAGCTCACCATTGCCGGGGACTAGCGGGCTTTACAATGAGCAGTTCTTC
CASSPLPGTSGLYNEQFF
>NA|TRBV7-6|NA|TRBJ2-7|13
TGTGCCAGCAGCCCCAGGTCTATCTACGAGCAGTACTTC
CASSPRSIYEQYF
>NA|TRBV20-1|few|TRBJ1-2|9
TGCAGTGCCCCGTATGGCTACACCTTC
CSAPYGYTF
>NA|TRBV5-8|NA|TRBJ2-3|15
TGTGCCAGCAGCGGTCGGTTACGTGTCGAAGATACGCAGTATTTT
CASSGRLRVEDTQYF
>NA|TRBV7-3|NA|TRBJ2-3|14
TGTGCCAGCAGCTTAATGGGGGCCGCAGATACGCAGTATTTT
CASSLMGAADTQYF
>NA|TRBV28|NA|TRBJ1-1|12
TGTGCCAGCACTCCTTTGAACACTGAAGCTTTCTTT
CASTPLNTEAFF
>TRBD1|TRBV2|few|TRBJ2-5|17
TGTGCCACCCAAAAACCACAGGGGGAACCCCAGTTGAAGACCCAGTACTTC
CATQKPQGEPQLKTQYF
>NA|TRBV19|NA|TRBJ1-1|12
TGTGCCAGTAGTCCCGCGTTCACTGAAGCTTTCTTT
CASSPAFTEAFF
>NA|TRBV5-1|NA|TRBJ1-6|13
TGCGCCAGCAGCTTGGAGGGGGATTCACCCCTCCACTTT
CASSLEGDSPLHF
>TRBD1|TRBV28|NA|TRBJ1-3|17
TGTGCCAGCAGTCCTCCCCGGCAGGGGGTGTCTGGAAACACCATATATTTT
CASSPPRQGVSGNTIYF
>TRBD1|TRBV6-1|NA|TRBJ1-5|16
TGTGCCAGCAGTGATCCAGACAGGGCAAGCAATCAGCCCCAGCATTTT
CASSDPDRASNQPQHF
>TRBD1|TRBV30|NA|TRBJ2-7|14
TGTGCCTGGAGGTACCCGGGACAGGGCTACGAGCAGTACTTC
CAWRYPGQGYEQYF
>NA|TRBV2|NA|TRBJ1-1|12
TGTGCCAGCAGCTGGGGGGGCACTGAAGCTTTCTTT
CASSWGGTEAFF
>NA|TRBV28|many|TRBJ1-5|15
TGTGCCAGCAGTTTGGCACACAGGGCGTCTCAGCCCCAGCATTTT
CASSLAHRASQPQHF
>NA|TRBV6-1|NA|TRBJ1-2|12
TGTGCCAGCAGTGAACAGGGCTATGGCTACACCTTC
CASSEQGYGYTF
>NA|TRBV2|NA|TRBJ1-1|14
TGTGCCATCGAAATGGGGTCGGGACTATGGGGAGCTTTCTTT
CAIEMGSGLWGAFF
>NA|TRBV11-3|NA|TRBJ2-7|16
TGTGCCAGCAGCTCGCACCAGCGGGCACGCTCCTACGAGCAGTACTTC
CASSSHQRARSYEQYF
>NA|TRBV6-6|NA|TRBJ2-7|12
TGTGCCAGCAGTCCGGAGTCCTACGAGCAGTACTTC
CASSPESYEQYF
>NA|TRBV5-1|NA|TRBJ2-7|13
TGCGCCAGCAGCCGCCTACCGCGGCACGAGCAGTACTTC
CASSRLPRHEQYF
>NA|TRBV7-3|NA|TRBJ2-7|14
TGTGCCAGCAGCTTAGGAGGCGGGATGAACGAGCAGTACTTC
CASSLGGGMNEQYF
>TRBD1|TRBV18|NA|TRBJ2-5|15
TGTGCCAGCTCACAGGGGGTGACAGGGAGAGAGACCCAGTACTTC
CASSQGVTGRETQYF
>NA|TRBV7-9|NA|TRBJ2-3|15
TGTGCCAGCAGCCCAGGACTGACTAGCACAGATACGCAGTATTTT
CASSPGLTSTDTQYF
>NA|TRBV19|NA|TRBJ2-2|13
TGTGCCAGTATCGGAGGCTACACCGGGGAGCTGTTTTTT
CASIGGYTGELFF
>TRBD1|TRBV30|few|TRBJ2-1|15
TGTGCCTGGAGTCCCGACAGGGCATCCTACAATGAGCAGTTCTTC
CAWSPDRASYNEQFF
>TRBD1|TRBV7-8|NA|TRBJ2-7|16
TGTGCCAGCAGCTCGCACCGGGACAGGGGCTCCTACGAGCAGTACTTC
CASSSHRDRGSYEQYF
>NA|TRBV16|few|TRBJ2-2|15
TGTGCCAGCAGCCAATGGGCAGGGCGGCCCGGGGAGCTGTTTTTT
CASSQWAGRPGELFF
>NA|TRBV28|NA|TRBJ2-7|15
TGTGCCAGCAGAATGACAGGTTATATCTCCTACGAGCAGTACTTC
CASRMTGYISYEQYF
>NA|TRBV7-3|NA|TRBJ2-1|13
TGTGCCAGCAGGGAGGCCTCGTTGAATGAGCAGTTCTTC
CASREASLNEQFF
>NA|TRBV28|NA|TRBJ1-2|14
TGTGCCAGCAGTAGGGCCCCCAGGAGCGGTGGCTACACCTTC
CASSRAPRSGGYTF
>TRBD2|TRBV30|NA|TRBJ2-7|14
TGTGCCTGGGGGAGCGGGAGCCTCTCCTACGAGCAGTACTTC
CAWGSGSLSYEQYF
>TRBD1|TRBV12-5|NA|TRBJ1-1|14
TGTGCTAGTGTCCTAGGGACAGGGGGTTCTGAAGCTTTCTTT
CASVLGTGGSEAFF
>NA|TRBV7-6|NA|TRBJ2-5|13
TGTGCCAGCAGCACCGGGAATCAAGAGACCCAGTACTTC
CASSTGNQETQYF
>TRBD2|TRBV5-1|NA|TRBJ2-3|17
TGCGCCAGCAGCTTGGGTTTCGCGGGAGGGAACACAGATACGCAGTATTTT
CASSLGFAGGNTDTQYF
>TRBD2|TRBV4-1|NA|TRBJ2-3|17
TGCGCCAGCAGCCAAGGACTAGCGGGAGGGGAGACAGATACGCAGTATTTT
CASSQGLAGGETDTQYF
>TRBD2|TRBV29-1|NA|TRBJ2-1|14
TGCAGCGTAAAGGGTACTAGCGGGGGCAATGAGCAGTTCTTC
CSVKGTSGGNEQFF
>NA|TRBV11-2|NA|TRBJ1-2|15
TGTGCCAGCAGCCATTATAATTCAGGGGTCTATGGCTACACCTTC
CASSHYNSGVYGYTF
>NA|TRBV14|NA|TRBJ2-7|17
TGTGCCAGCAGCCAAGCCCTGGGGAACAGGAAAACTTACGAGCAGTACTTC
CASSQALGNRKTYEQYF
>TRBD1|TRBV9|NA|TRBJ1-1|16
TGTGCCAGCAGCATGAGACAGGGACCAATGAACACTGAAGCTTTCTTT
CASSMRQGPMNTEAFF
>NA|TRBV27|NA|TRBJ2-7|15
TGTGCCAGCAGACCCCATGAAGCTGGAGACTACGAGCAGTACTTC
CASRPHEAGDYEQYF
>TRBD2|TRBV2|NA|TRBJ2-3|14
TGTGCCAGCAGTGTAGGGACTAACACAGATACGCAGTATTTT
CASSVGTNTDTQYF
>TRBD2|TRBV29-1|NA|TRBJ2-5|16
TGCAGCGTTGAAGCGACTAGCGGGAGGAATAGGGAGACCCAGTACTTC
CSVEATSGRNRETQYF
>NA|TRBV30|few|TRBJ2-5|14
TGTGCCTGGGGGGGGGCAGGGCGGTGGGAGACCCAGTACTTC
CAWGGAGRWETQYF
>TRBD1|TRBV7-9|NA|TRBJ1-2|15
TGTGCCAGCAGCTCCTCCGGACAGGGGCCGCTCGGCTACACCTTC
CASSSSGQGPLGYTF
>TRBD2|TRBV30|NA|TRBJ2-7|13
TGTGCCTGGAAGCGGGAGGGTGACTACGAGCAGTACTTC
CAWKREGDYEQYF
>NA|TRBV5-1|NA|TRBJ2-1|15
TGCGCCAGCAGGCTTGCGGGGTGGTCCTACAATGAGCAGTTCTTC
CASRLAGWSYNEQFF
>NA|TRBV28|few|TRBJ2-3|16
TGTGCCAGCAGTTTTACTGGCAGCGGGCCCACAGATACGCAGTATTTT
CASSFTGSGPTDTQYF
>TRBD1|TRBV2|NA|TRBJ1-1|15
TGTGCCAGCAGAACAGGGGTAGGGGGTCGGACTGAAGCTTTCTTT
CASRTGVGGRTEAFF
>NA|TRBV11-2|NA|TRBJ2-7|14
TGTGCCAGCAGTTTGCCCGGGAGTCGGTACGAGCAGTACTTC
CASSLPGSRYEQYF
>NA|TRBV18|NA|TRBJ2-1|14
TGTGCCAGCTCACCTCGCGCGGCCTACAATGAGCAGTTCTTC
CASSPRAAYNEQFF
>TRBD1|TRBV9|NA|TRBJ2-2|16
TGTGCCAGCAGCACCGCGACAGGGACGAACACCGGGGAGCTGTTTTTT
CASSTATGTNTGELFF
>NA|TRBV15|NA|TRBJ1-3|14
TGTGCCACCAGCAGCACCCTCACAGGAAACACCATATATTTT
CATSSTLTGNTIYF
>TRBD1|TRBV7-3|NA|TRBJ2-3|12
TGTGCCAGCAGCTCCCCGGACAGGGTTCAGTATTTT
CASSSPDRVQYF
>TRBD2|TRBV7-2|NA|TRBJ2-1|14
TGTGCCAGCAGCTTAGGCGGGAGGAGCAATGAGCAGTTCTTC
CASSLGGRSNEQFF
>TRBD2|TRBV15|NA|TRBJ2-3|13
TGTGCCACCGGGACGGGAGGGCCAGATACGCAGTATTTT
CATGTGGPDTQYF